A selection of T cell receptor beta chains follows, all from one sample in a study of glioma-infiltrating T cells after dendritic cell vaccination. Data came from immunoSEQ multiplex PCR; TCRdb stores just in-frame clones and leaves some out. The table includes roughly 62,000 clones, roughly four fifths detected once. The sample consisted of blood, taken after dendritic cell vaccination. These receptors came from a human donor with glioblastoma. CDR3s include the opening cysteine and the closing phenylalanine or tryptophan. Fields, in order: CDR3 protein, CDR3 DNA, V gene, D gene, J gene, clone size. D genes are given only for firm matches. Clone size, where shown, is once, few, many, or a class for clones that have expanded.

cdr3_aa: CASSFSGREAQFF; cdr3_nt: TGTGCCAGCAGTTTCTCGGGACGGGAGGCCCAGTTCTTC; v_call: TRBV27; d_call: TRBD2; j_call: TRBJ2-1; clone_size: once
cdr3_aa: CASSQGITGTHNEKLFF; cdr3_nt: TGCGCCAGCAGCCAAGGAATAACCGGGACACATAATGAAAAACTGTTTTTT; v_call: TRBV4-1; d_call: -; j_call: TRBJ1-4; clone_size: once
cdr3_aa: CASSLEGYQPQHF; cdr3_nt: TGTGCCAGCAGCTTAGAGGGGTATCAGCCCCAGCATTTT; v_call: TRBV7-2; d_call: -; j_call: TRBJ1-5; clone_size: -
cdr3_aa: CSVQGQGVGELFF; cdr3_nt: TGCAGCGTTCAGGGACAGGGGGTAGGGGAGCTGTTTTTT; v_call: TRBV29-1; d_call: TRBD1; j_call: TRBJ2-2; clone_size: -
cdr3_aa: CASSFTSGGPYEQYF; cdr3_nt: TGTGCCAGCAGCTTTACTAGCGGGGGGCCCTACGAGCAGTACTTC; v_call: TRBV7-2; d_call: TRBD2; j_call: TRBJ2-7; clone_size: -
cdr3_aa: CASRGGANTGELFF; cdr3_nt: TGTGCCAGCAGAGGGGGCGCGAACACCGGGGAGCTGTTTTTT; v_call: TRBV27; d_call: TRBD1; j_call: TRBJ2-2; clone_size: -
cdr3_aa: CASRPDRANTEAFF; cdr3_nt: TGTGCCAGTAGACCCGACAGGGCGAACACTGAAGCTTTCTTT; v_call: TRBV19; d_call: TRBD1; j_call: TRBJ1-1; clone_size: -
cdr3_aa: CASSIVLAGGPNTGELFF; cdr3_nt: TGTGCCAGTAGTATAGTCCTAGCGGGGGGACCTAACACCGGGGAGCTGTTTTTT; v_call: TRBV19; d_call: TRBD2; j_call: TRBJ2-2; clone_size: few
cdr3_aa: CASSPHRGQGGGYTF; cdr3_nt: TGTGCCAGCAGTCCACACCGTGGACAGGGCGGAGGCTACACCTTC; v_call: TRBV27; d_call: TRBD1; j_call: TRBJ1-2; clone_size: -
cdr3_aa: CAFAGQGSPEAFF; cdr3_nt: TGTGCCTTCGCGGGACAGGGATCACCTGAAGCTTTCTTT; v_call: TRBV28; d_call: TRBD1; j_call: TRBJ1-1; clone_size: -
cdr3_aa: CASSFGKPYGYTF; cdr3_nt: TGTGCCAGCAGCTTCGGGAAACCTTATGGCTACACCTTC; v_call: TRBV5-5; d_call: -; j_call: TRBJ1-2; clone_size: -
cdr3_aa: CASSLKIAETSTDTQYF; cdr3_nt: TGTGCCAGCAGCTTAAAAATAGCGGAAACTAGCACAGATACGCAGTATTTT; v_call: TRBV7-6; d_call: -; j_call: TRBJ2-3; clone_size: -
cdr3_aa: CASSPGQGSGELFF; cdr3_nt: TGTGCCAGTAGTCCCGGACAGGGGTCCGGGGAGCTGTTTTTT; v_call: TRBV19; d_call: TRBD1; j_call: TRBJ2-2; clone_size: -
cdr3_aa: CASTADRAHGYTF; cdr3_nt: TGTGCCAGTACCGCGGACAGGGCTCATGGCTACACCTTC; v_call: TRBV19; d_call: TRBD1; j_call: TRBJ1-2; clone_size: -
cdr3_aa: CASSPSAERADYGYTF; cdr3_nt: TGTGCCAGCTCACCCTCCGCTGAGAGGGCGGACTATGGCTACACCTTC; v_call: TRBV18; d_call: -; j_call: TRBJ1-2; clone_size: -
cdr3_aa: CASSHLSTDTQYF; cdr3_nt: TGTGCCAGCAGCCATCTTAGCACAGATACGCAGTATTTT; v_call: TRBV4-2; d_call: -; j_call: TRBJ2-3; clone_size: -
cdr3_aa: CASSLFGDREDTQYF; cdr3_nt: TGTGCCAGCAGTTTATTCGGGGACAGGGAAGATACGCAGTATTTT; v_call: TRBV27; d_call: TRBD1; j_call: TRBJ2-3; clone_size: few
cdr3_aa: CATSETRDSNQPQHF; cdr3_nt: TGTGCCACCAGCGAAACACGGGATAGCAATCAGCCCCAGCATTTT; v_call: TRBV15; d_call: -; j_call: TRBJ1-5; clone_size: -
cdr3_aa: CTSSQDWQKNEQFF; cdr3_nt: TGCACCAGCAGCCAAGATTGGCAGAAGAATGAGCAGTTCTTC; v_call: TRBV1; d_call: -; j_call: TRBJ2-1; clone_size: -
cdr3_aa: CASSQDLGIGGEKLFF; cdr3_nt: TGCGCCAGCAGCCAAGATCTGGGGATCGGAGGTGAAAAACTGTTTTTT; v_call: TRBV4-3; d_call: -; j_call: TRBJ1-4; clone_size: -
cdr3_aa: CASSPVDRLFNSPLHF; cdr3_nt: TGTGCCAGCAGCCCAGTGGACAGGCTGTTTAATTCACCCCTCCACTTT; v_call: TRBV7-2; d_call: TRBD1; j_call: TRBJ1-6; clone_size: few
cdr3_aa: CASSRRTSGVITDTQYF; cdr3_nt: TGCGCCAGCAGCCGACGGACTAGCGGGGTGATAACAGATACGCAGTATTTT; v_call: TRBV4-1; d_call: TRBD2; j_call: TRBJ2-3; clone_size: -
cdr3_aa: CAWSGWSRGDTEAFF; cdr3_nt: TGTGCCTGGAGTGGTTGGTCCAGGGGGGACACTGAAGCTTTCTTT; v_call: TRBV30; d_call: TRBD1; j_call: TRBJ1-1; clone_size: few
cdr3_aa: CASSYSRTGETEAFF; cdr3_nt: TGTGCCAGCAGTTACTCTCGGACAGGGGAGACTGAAGCTTTCTTT; v_call: TRBV6-6; d_call: TRBD1; j_call: TRBJ1-1; clone_size: -
cdr3_aa: CASKGERGGAIDEQFF; cdr3_nt: TGTGCCAGCAAGGGTGAACGCGGGGGGGCTATTGATGAGCAGTTCTTC; v_call: TRBV7-2; d_call: TRBD2; j_call: TRBJ2-1; clone_size: -
cdr3_aa: CASSQGYRGTEAFF; cdr3_nt: TGCGCCAGCAGCCAAGGTTACCGGGGCACTGAAGCTTTCTTT; v_call: TRBV4-3; d_call: -; j_call: TRBJ1-1; clone_size: -
cdr3_aa: CASSIGGVAGELFF; cdr3_nt: TGTGCCAGTAGTATAGGGGGGGTGGCCGGGGAGCTGTTTTTT; v_call: TRBV19; d_call: -; j_call: TRBJ2-2; clone_size: many
cdr3_aa: CASAGDNSPLHF; cdr3_nt: TGTGCCAGCGCGGGAGATAATTCACCCCTCCACTTT; v_call: TRBV13; d_call: -; j_call: TRBJ1-6; clone_size: -
cdr3_aa: CASGHLHF; cdr3_nt: TGTGCCAGCGGGCACCTCCACTTT; v_call: TRBV21-1; d_call: -; j_call: TRBJ1-6; clone_size: -
cdr3_aa: CASSWGQTPEAFF; cdr3_nt: TGTGCCAGCAGCTGGGGACAAACACCTGAAGCTTTCTTT; v_call: TRBV7-9; d_call: -; j_call: TRBJ1-1; clone_size: -
cdr3_aa: CSGRLATRNIQYF; cdr3_nt: TGCAGCGGCCGACTAGCAACTAGAAACATTCAGTACTTC; v_call: TRBV29-1; d_call: TRBD2; j_call: TRBJ2-4; clone_size: -
cdr3_aa: CASSRDTYTEAFF; cdr3_nt: TGCGCCAGCAGTCGGGACACCTACACTGAAGCTTTCTTT; v_call: TRBV10-2; d_call: -; j_call: TRBJ1-1; clone_size: -
cdr3_aa: CASSVDGDSPLHF; cdr3_nt: TGTGCCAGCAGCGTAGACGGGGATTCACCCCTCCACTTT; v_call: TRBV9; d_call: -; j_call: TRBJ1-6; clone_size: -
cdr3_aa: CASSRTGWTEAFF; cdr3_nt: TGTGCCAGCAGTCGAACAGGGTGGACTGAAGCTTTCTTT; v_call: TRBV2; d_call: -; j_call: TRBJ1-1; clone_size: -
cdr3_aa: CASSILDRGRLKTQYF; cdr3_nt: TGTGCCAGCAGCATACTAGACAGGGGACGCTTGAAGACCCAGTACTTC; v_call: TRBV7-2; d_call: TRBD1; j_call: TRBJ2-5; clone_size: few
cdr3_aa: CASSNHRQGGNTEAFF; cdr3_nt: TGTGCCAGCAGCAACCACCGACAGGGCGGGAACACTGAAGCTTTCTTT; v_call: TRBV9; d_call: TRBD1; j_call: TRBJ1-1; clone_size: once
cdr3_aa: CAWNPGGTADLELFF; cdr3_nt: TGTGCCTGGAACCCGGGAGGGACCGCCGACTTGGAGCTGTTTTTT; v_call: TRBV30; d_call: TRBD2; j_call: TRBJ2-2; clone_size: -
cdr3_aa: CASSWSRGLNTEAFF; cdr3_nt: TGTGCCAGCAGTTGGTCCAGGGGCCTGAACACTGAAGCTTTCTTT; v_call: TRBV6-5; d_call: -; j_call: TRBJ1-1; clone_size: -
cdr3_aa: CASSGTSGGPGELFF; cdr3_nt: TGCGCCAGCAGTGGGACTAGCGGGGGGCCCGGGGAGCTGTTTTTT; v_call: TRBV10-1; d_call: TRBD2; j_call: TRBJ2-2; clone_size: few
cdr3_aa: CAIGDGYTF; cdr3_nt: TGTGCCATTGGAGATGGCTACACCTTC; v_call: TRBV10-3; d_call: -; j_call: TRBJ1-2; clone_size: -
cdr3_aa: CASSDAGTGDSTELFF; cdr3_nt: TGTGCCAGCTCAGACGCGGGGACAGGGGACTCGACGGAACTGTTTTTT; v_call: TRBV18; d_call: TRBD1; j_call: TRBJ1-4; clone_size: -
cdr3_aa: CASSSWGTSGTDTQYF; cdr3_nt: TGTGCCAGCAGCTCCTGGGGGACTAGCGGCACAGATACGCAGTATTTT; v_call: TRBV7-2; d_call: TRBD2; j_call: TRBJ2-3; clone_size: -
cdr3_aa: CASSLVRGRNEQFF; cdr3_nt: TGTGCCAGCAGCTTAGTAAGGGGGCGCAATGAGCAGTTCTTC; v_call: TRBV11-2; d_call: TRBD1; j_call: TRBJ2-1; clone_size: -
cdr3_aa: CASSPRQGIEKLFF; cdr3_nt: TGCGCCAGCAGCCCCAGGCAGGGCATTGAAAAACTGTTTTTT; v_call: TRBV4-1; d_call: -; j_call: TRBJ1-4; clone_size: -
cdr3_aa: CASSFVYGAISNQPQHF; cdr3_nt: TGTGCCAGCAGCTTCGTGTATGGAGCTATCAGCAATCAGCCCCAGCATTTT; v_call: TRBV5-8; d_call: -; j_call: TRBJ1-5; clone_size: -
cdr3_aa: CASSLADGEINSPLHF; cdr3_nt: TGTGCCAGCAGCTTAGCGGACGGCGAAATAAATTCACCCCTCCACTTT; v_call: TRBV5-4; d_call: -; j_call: TRBJ1-6; clone_size: few
cdr3_aa: CASRQGAMNTEAFF; cdr3_nt: TGTGCCAGTAGACAGGGGGCCATGAACACTGAAGCTTTCTTT; v_call: TRBV19; d_call: TRBD1; j_call: TRBJ1-1; clone_size: -
cdr3_aa: CASSAVNTGELFF; cdr3_nt: TGTGCCAGCAGCGCGGTGAACACCGGGGAGCTGTTTTTT; v_call: TRBV7-2; d_call: -; j_call: TRBJ2-2; clone_size: -
cdr3_aa: CASSRRAGGNEQFF; cdr3_nt: TGTGCCAGCAGCAGAAGGGCAGGGGGCAATGAGCAGTTCTTC; v_call: TRBV7-3; d_call: TRBD1; j_call: TRBJ2-1; clone_size: -
cdr3_aa: CASSGGAGGRQETQYF; cdr3_nt: TGTGCCAGCAGCGGGGGAGCGGGGGGGCGTCAAGAGACCCAGTACTTC; v_call: TRBV7-2; d_call: TRBD2; j_call: TRBJ2-5; clone_size: -
cdr3_aa: CASSLSGTGTYEQYF; cdr3_nt: TGCGCCAGCAGCTTGTCCGGGACAGGGACCTACGAGCAGTACTTC; v_call: TRBV5-1; d_call: TRBD1; j_call: TRBJ2-7; clone_size: -
cdr3_aa: CASSGLAVQETQYF; cdr3_nt: TGTGCCAGCAGCGGACTAGCGGTCCAAGAGACCCAGTACTTC; v_call: TRBV2; d_call: TRBD2; j_call: TRBJ2-5; clone_size: once
cdr3_aa: CASSLNGGYGYTF; cdr3_nt: TGTGCCAGCTCCCTCAACGGGGGGTATGGCTACACCTTC; v_call: TRBV18; d_call: -; j_call: TRBJ1-2; clone_size: -
cdr3_aa: CASSSLPADTQYF; cdr3_nt: TGTGCCAGCAGCTCCCTCCCGGCAGATACGCAGTATTTT; v_call: TRBV7-3; d_call: -; j_call: TRBJ2-3; clone_size: -